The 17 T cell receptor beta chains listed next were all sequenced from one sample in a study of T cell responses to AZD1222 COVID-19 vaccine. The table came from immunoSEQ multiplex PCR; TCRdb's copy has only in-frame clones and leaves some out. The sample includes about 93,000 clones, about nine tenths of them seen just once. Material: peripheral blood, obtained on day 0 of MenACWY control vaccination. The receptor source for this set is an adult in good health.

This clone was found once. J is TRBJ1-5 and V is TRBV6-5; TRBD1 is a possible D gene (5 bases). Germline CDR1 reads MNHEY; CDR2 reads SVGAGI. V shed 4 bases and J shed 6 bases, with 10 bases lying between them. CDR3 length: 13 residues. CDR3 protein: CASSSGGTQPQHF. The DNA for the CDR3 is TGTGCCAGCAGTTCCGGAGGGACTCAGCCCCAGCATTTT.

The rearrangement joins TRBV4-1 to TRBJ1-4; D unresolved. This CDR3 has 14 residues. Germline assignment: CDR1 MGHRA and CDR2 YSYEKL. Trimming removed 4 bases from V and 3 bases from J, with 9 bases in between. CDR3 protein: CASSLRLANEKLFF. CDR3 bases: TGCGCCAGCAGCCTTAGACTAGCTAATGAAAAACTGTTTTTT.

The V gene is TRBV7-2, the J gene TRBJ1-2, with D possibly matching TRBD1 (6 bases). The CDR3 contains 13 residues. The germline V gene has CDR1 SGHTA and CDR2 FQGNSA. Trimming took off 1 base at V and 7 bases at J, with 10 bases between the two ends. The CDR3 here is CASSLEQGRGYTF. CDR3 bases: TGTGCCAGCAGCTTAGAACAGGGCCGTGGCTACACCTTC.

In DNA, the CDR3 is TGTGCCAGCAGCCGTGGACAGGGGGCTGGAAACACCATATATTTT. This gives the protein CASSRGQGAGNTIYF. The J gene is TRBJ1-3, the V gene TRBV9; TRBD1 matches 10 bases. CDR1 is SGDLS, CDR2 YYNGEE, per germline. V was pared by 4 bases and J by 2 bases, with 3 bases of the junction left unmatched. This CDR3 spans 15 amino acids.

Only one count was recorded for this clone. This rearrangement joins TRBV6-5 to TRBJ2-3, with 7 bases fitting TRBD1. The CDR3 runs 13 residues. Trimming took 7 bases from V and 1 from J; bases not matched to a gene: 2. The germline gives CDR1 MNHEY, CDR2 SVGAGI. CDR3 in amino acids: CASTGQGTDTQYF. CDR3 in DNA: TGTGCCAGCACAGGACAGGGCACAGATACGCAGTATTTT.

CDR3 nucleotides: TGTGCCAGCAGCCCTGGGACAGGGATGGACAATGAGCAGTTCTTC. Protein product: CASSPGTGMDNEQFF. The J gene is TRBJ2-1, the V gene TRBV3-1 (or the pseudogene TRBV3-2); 9 positions match TRBD1. Germline V gene sequence: CDR1 LGHDT, CDR2 YNNKEL (reference sequence). Unmatched junction bases numbered 6, after V lost 4 bases and J lost 5 bases. The CDR3 consists of 15 residues.

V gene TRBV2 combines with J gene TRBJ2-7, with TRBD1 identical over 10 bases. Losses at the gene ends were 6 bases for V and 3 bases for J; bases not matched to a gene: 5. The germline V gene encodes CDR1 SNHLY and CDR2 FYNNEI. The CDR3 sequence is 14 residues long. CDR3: CASRWGQGSYEQYF. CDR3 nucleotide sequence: TGTGCCAGCAGATGGGGACAGGGGAGCTACGAGCAGTACTTC.

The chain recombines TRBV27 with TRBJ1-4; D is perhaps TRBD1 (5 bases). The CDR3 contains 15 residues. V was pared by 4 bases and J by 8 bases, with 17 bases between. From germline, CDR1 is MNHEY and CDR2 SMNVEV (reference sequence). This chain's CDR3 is CASSSNGDGREKLFF. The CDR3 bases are TGTGCCAGCAGTTCCAATGGGGACGGTAGAGAAAAACTGTTTTTT.

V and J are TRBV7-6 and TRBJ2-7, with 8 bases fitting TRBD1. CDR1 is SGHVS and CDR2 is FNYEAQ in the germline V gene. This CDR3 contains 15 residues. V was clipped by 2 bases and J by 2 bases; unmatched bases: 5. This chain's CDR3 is CASSLTWTGTYEQYF. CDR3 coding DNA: TGTGCCAGCAGCTTAACCTGGACAGGGACCTACGAGCAGTACTTC. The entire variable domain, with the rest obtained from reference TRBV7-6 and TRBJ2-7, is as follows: GAGVSQSPRYKVTKRGQDVALRCDPISGHVSLYWYRQALGQGPEFLTYFNYEAQQDKSGLPNDRFSAERPEGSISTLTIQRTEQRDSAMYRCASSLTWTGTYEQYFGPGTRLTVT.

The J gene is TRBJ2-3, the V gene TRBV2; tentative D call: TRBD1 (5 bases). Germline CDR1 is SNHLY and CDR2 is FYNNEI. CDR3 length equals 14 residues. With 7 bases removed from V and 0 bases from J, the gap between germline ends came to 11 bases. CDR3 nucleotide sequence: TGTGCCAGCAATAGACAGACTAGCACAGATACGCAGTATTTT. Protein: CASNRQTSTDTQYF.

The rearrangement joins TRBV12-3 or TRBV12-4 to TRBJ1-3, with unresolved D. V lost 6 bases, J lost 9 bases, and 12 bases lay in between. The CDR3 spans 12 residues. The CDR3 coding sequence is TGTGCCAGCAGGCCCTTGAAGAGCACCATATATTTT. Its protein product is CASRPLKSTIYF.

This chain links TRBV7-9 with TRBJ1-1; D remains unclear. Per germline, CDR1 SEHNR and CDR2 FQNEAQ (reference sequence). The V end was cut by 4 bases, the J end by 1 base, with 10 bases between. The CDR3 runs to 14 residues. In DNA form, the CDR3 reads TGTGCCAGCAGCTCCCAGGATAAGAACACTGAAGCTTTCTTT. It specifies CASSSQDKNTEAFF.

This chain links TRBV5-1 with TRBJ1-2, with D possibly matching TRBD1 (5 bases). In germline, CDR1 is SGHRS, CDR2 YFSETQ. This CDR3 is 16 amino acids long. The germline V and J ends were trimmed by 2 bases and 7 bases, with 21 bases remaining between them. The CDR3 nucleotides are TGCGCCAGCAGCTTAAATTCCGGGACCGAGGGAACTGGCTACACCTTC. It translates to CASSLNSGTEGTGYTF.

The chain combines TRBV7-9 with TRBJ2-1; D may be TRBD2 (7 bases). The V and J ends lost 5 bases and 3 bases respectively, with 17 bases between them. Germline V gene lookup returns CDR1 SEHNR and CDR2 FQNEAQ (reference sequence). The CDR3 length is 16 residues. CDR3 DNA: TGTGCCAGCAGCCCCTGGGGGGGCAGGGTCTACAATGAGCAGTTCTTC. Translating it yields CASSPWGGRVYNEQFF.

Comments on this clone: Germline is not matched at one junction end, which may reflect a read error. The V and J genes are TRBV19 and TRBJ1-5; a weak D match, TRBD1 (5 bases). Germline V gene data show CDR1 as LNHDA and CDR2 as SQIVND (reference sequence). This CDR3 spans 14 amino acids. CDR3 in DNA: TGTGCCAGTACTATAGGAGGGGGCAATCAGCCCCAGCATTTT. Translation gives CASTIGGGNQPQHF.

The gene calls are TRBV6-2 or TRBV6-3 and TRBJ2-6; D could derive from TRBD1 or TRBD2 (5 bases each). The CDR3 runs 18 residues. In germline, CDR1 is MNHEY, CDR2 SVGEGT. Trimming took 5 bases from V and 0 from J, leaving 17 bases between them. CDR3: CASSAWDGLRSGANVLTF. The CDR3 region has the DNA TGTGCCAGCAGTGCCTGGGACGGGTTACGCTCTGGGGCCAACGTCCTGACTTTC.

DNA of the CDR3: TGTGCCAGCAGCGTAAGCGGGTCGGGCTACAATGAGCAGTTCTTC. Translation gives CASSVSGSGYNEQFF. The V gene is TRBV9, the J gene TRBJ2-1, with TRBD2 as a possible D gene (6 bases). CDR3 length: 15 residues. Trimming pared 1 base from V and 3 bases from J, leaving 11 bases between. Per the germline V gene, CDR1 is SGDLS and CDR2 is YYNGEE.